This T cell receptor beta chain is drawn from a study of shared clonotypes between healthy human individuals. Turning to the study itself: Three men and a couple of women, aged 18 to 49, were donors. Each donor had three CD4 naive, three CD4 memory, two CD8 naive and one CD8 memory plate.

Memory CD4+ cells were the fraction left after CD45RA+ naive selection. Generated by immunoSEQ multiplex PCR, the TCRdb table keeps only in-frame clones and is missing some. The repertoire holds 1,400,000 or so clones, with less than 99% as singletons. V was pared by 2 bases and J by 1 base, with 9 bases between. CDR1 and CDR2 (germline): SGHKS, YYEKEE (reference sequence). This CDR3 is built from 15 residues. Input material: naive CD4+ T cells sorted from blood. Subset of the sample: CD45RA+ positively selected. The clonotype was recovered from a man aged 30 to 39 in good health. The chain joins TRBV5-5 to TRBJ2-2, with no clear D. CDR3 bases: TGTGCCAGCAGCTTTAGGGCAGAGAACACCGGGGAGCTGTTTTTT. Its protein product is CASSFRAENTGELFF.